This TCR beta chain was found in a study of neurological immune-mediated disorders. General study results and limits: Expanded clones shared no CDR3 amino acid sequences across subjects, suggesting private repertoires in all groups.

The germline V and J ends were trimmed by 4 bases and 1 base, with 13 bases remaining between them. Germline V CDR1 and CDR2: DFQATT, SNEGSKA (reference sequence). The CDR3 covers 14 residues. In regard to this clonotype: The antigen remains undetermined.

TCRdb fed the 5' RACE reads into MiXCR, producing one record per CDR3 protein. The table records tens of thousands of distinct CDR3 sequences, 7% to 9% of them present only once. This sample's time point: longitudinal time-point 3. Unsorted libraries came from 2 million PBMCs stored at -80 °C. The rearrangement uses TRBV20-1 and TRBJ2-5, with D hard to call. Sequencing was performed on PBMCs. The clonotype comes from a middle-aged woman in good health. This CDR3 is CSATRPPSQETQYF. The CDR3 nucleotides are TGCAGTGCTACCAGGCCTCCCTCCCAAGAGACCCAGTACTTC.